The source of this T cell receptor (beta chain) is a study of monozygotic twins with inflammatory bowel disease. This CDR3 region has 14 residues. Germline V gene sequence: CDR1 LGHNA, CDR2 YSLEER. TCRdb reprocessed the 5' RACE reads and stores each CDR3 protein as one record, lacking DNA. The table for this sample gives about 440,000 distinct CDR3 sequences. Sequenced: blood. The rearrangement uses TRBV4-3 and TRBJ2-7. This clonotype was sampled from a human donor with ulcerative colitis or Crohn's disease, or a healthy co-twin of an affected twin (not recorded which). This chain's CDR3 is CASSPIGLSDEQYF.